These T cell receptor beta chains were read from a single sample in a study of blood T cell repertoires in COVID-19. TCRdb keeps only in-frame clones here, not all; method: immunoSEQ multiplex PCR. Counted here are 68,000 or so clones, roughly 84% occurring once; the ten biggest clones make up around 4%. Sequenced sample: peripheral blood. The source is a man aged 45-65 years with acute or convalescent COVID-19. Both conserved end residues are part of each CDR3. D genes are given only for firm matches. Clone size is not always given. Where it is, it says once, few, many or a class for expanded clones.

j_call clone_size d_call v_call cdr3_nt cdr3_aa
TRBJ2-1 - TRBD2 TRBV20-1 TGCAGTGCTAGTGAGCGGGAGGTGTACAATGAGCAGTTCTTC CSASEREVYNEQFF
TRBJ1-2 - - TRBV6-5 TGTGCCAGCAGTTACCCTGGACAGTATGGCTACACCTTC CASSYPGQYGYTF
TRBJ2-7 - - TRBV18 TGTGCCAGCTCAAAAGACATCTTTTACGAGCAGTACTTC CASSKDIFYEQYF
TRBJ2-1 - - TRBV7-8 TGTGCCAGCACCAGATCCGGGACTCATGCCTACAATGAGCAGTTCTTC CASTRSGTHAYNEQFF
TRBJ1-1 - - TRBV6-1 TGTGCCAGCAGTGAAGTAGCTTCGGGGACTGAAGCTTTCTTT CASSEVASGTEAFF
TRBJ2-3 - TRBD2 TRBV18 TGTGCCAGCTCACCGGGGCTAGCGGGGTTAGATACGCAGTATTTT CASSPGLAGLDTQYF
TRBJ1-2 - - TRBV28 TGTGCCAGCAGTTTAATCGGGGAAATCTATGGCTACACCTTC CASSLIGEIYGYTF
TRBJ2-1 - - TRBV3-1/TRBV3-2 TGTGCCAGCAGCACCCGGACAGTCTCCAGCTACAATGAGCAGTTCTTC CASSTRTVSSYNEQFF
TRBJ2-7 - - TRBV3-1/TRBV3-2 TGTGCCAGCAGCCAGTTCGGGGTAACAACTAGCTACGAGCAGTACTTC CASSQFGVTTSYEQYF
TRBJ1-1 - TRBD1 TRBV19 TGTGCCAGTAGTATCCTGGACAGGGTGAACACTGAAGCTTTCTTT CASSILDRVNTEAFF
TRBJ2-1 - - TRBV5-1 TGCGCCAGCAGCTTCTCTTCCTCCTACAATGAGCAGTTCTTC CASSFSSSYNEQFF
TRBJ2-7 - - TRBV2 TGTGCCAGCAAACCGAGGCAGGGCCTATACGAGCAGTACTTC CASKPRQGLYEQYF
TRBJ1-2 - - TRBV13 TGTGCCAGCAGCCAAGGGGACAACCCGTTTCTTGGCTACACCTTC CASSQGDNPFLGYTF
TRBJ2-3 once TRBD1 TRBV19 TGTGCCAGTCGGGACAGAGTTACAGATACGCAGTATTTT CASRDRVTDTQYF
TRBJ2-3 - TRBD2 TRBV28 TGTGCCAGCAGTTTAAGGACTAGCATTAGGCACGCAGATACGCAGTATTTT CASSLRTSIRHADTQYF
TRBJ2-6 - - TRBV30 TGTGCCTGGAGTGTACAGCTTGGGGCCAACGTCCTGACTTTC CAWSVQLGANVLTF
TRBJ2-1 - TRBD1 TRBV28 TGTGCCAGCAGTTTGGGACAGGAATACAATGAGCAGTTCTTC CASSLGQEYNEQFF
TRBJ2-5 - TRBD1 TRBV9 TGTGCCAGCAGTGGGACAGTAGAGACCCAGTACTTC CASSGTVETQYF
TRBJ2-3 - TRBD2 TRBV6-4 TGTGCCAGCAGGGCTGCTAGCGGGGGGACAGATACGCAGTATTTT CASRAASGGTDTQYF
TRBJ2-7 - - TRBV27 TGTGCCAGCAGTTCCCTGGACAGCCGCAAATGGTACTTC CASSSLDSRKWYF
TRBJ2-3 - TRBD1 TRBV2 TGTGCCAGCAGTGATGGGACAGGGCTCACAGATACGCAGTATTTT CASSDGTGLTDTQYF
TRBJ2-1 few - TRBV12-3/TRBV12-4 TGTGCCAGCAGTTTAGGTCAGTTCAATGAGCAGTTCTTC CASSLGQFNEQFF
TRBJ1-5 - TRBD1 TRBV10-3 TGTGCCATCAGTGTGGAGACAGGGGCCCAGCCCCAGCATTTT CAISVETGAQPQHF
TRBJ2-3 - TRBD2 TRBV27 TGTGCCAGCAGTTTAGAGGCGGGAGGGCCCTCAGATACGCAGTATTTT CASSLEAGGPSDTQYF
TRBJ2-3 few TRBD2 TRBV19 TGTGCCAGTGGGCTAGCGGGGACAGATACGCAGTATTTT CASGLAGTDTQYF
TRBJ1-2 once - TRBV27 TGTGCCAGCAGTTTGGGTGGAGCCTACTATGGCTACACCTTC CASSLGGAYYGYTF
TRBJ2-4 - TRBD2 TRBV7-3 TGTGCCAGCAGCTTAACGGGGGGGTCCAAAAACATTCAGTACTTC CASSLTGGSKNIQYF
TRBJ1-3 - TRBD1 TRBV30 TGTGCCTGGGCAGGGACAGCGGGAAACACCATATATTTT CAWAGTAGNTIYF
TRBJ1-1 - - TRBV2 TGTGCCAGCAGGAAACTGACACAGATGAACACTGAAGCTTTCTTT CASRKLTQMNTEAFF
TRBJ2-1 - TRBD2 TRBV7-3 TGTGCCAGCAGCTTAACGGACTCCACTAGCGGGTCTGAAAATGAGCAGTTCTTC CASSLTDSTSGSENEQFF
TRBJ2-3 few TRBD2 TRBV6-4 TGTGCCAGCAGCGCTTCTAGCGGGGGGGCAGATACGCAGTATTTT CASSASSGGADTQYF
TRBJ1-1 - - TRBV6-1 TGTGCCAGCAGTGAAGGGGGCGTAGGGCCTGAAGCTTTCTTT CASSEGGVGPEAFF
TRBJ2-2 - - TRBV27 TGTGCCAGCAGCCACAGGGTCGGGGAGCTGTTTTTT CASSHRVGELFF
TRBJ1-2 - - TRBV25-1 TGTGCCAGCAGTGAGACACCCTATGGCTACACCTTC CASSETPYGYTF
TRBJ1-1 - - TRBV19 TGTGCCAGTAGCCAGGGGAGTTTGGTCAGTACTGAAGCTTTCTTT CASSQGSLVSTEAFF
TRBJ2-1 - TRBD2 TRBV29-1 TGCAGCGTTGGGGTAGCGGGGGGTGAGCAGTTCTTC CSVGVAGGEQFF
TRBJ1-1 - TRBD1 TRBV6-6 TGTGCCAGCAGTTACTCGGCAGGGGGCTACACTGAAGCTTTCTTT CASSYSAGGYTEAFF
TRBJ1-2 - - TRBV24-1 TGTGCCACCAGTGGCACAGCCGCTAACTATGGCTACACCTTC CATSGTAANYGYTF
TRBJ2-4 - TRBD2 TRBV7-9 TGTGCCAGCAGCTCCAAACTAGCGGGACTAGCCAAAAACATTCAGTACTTC CASSSKLAGLAKNIQYF